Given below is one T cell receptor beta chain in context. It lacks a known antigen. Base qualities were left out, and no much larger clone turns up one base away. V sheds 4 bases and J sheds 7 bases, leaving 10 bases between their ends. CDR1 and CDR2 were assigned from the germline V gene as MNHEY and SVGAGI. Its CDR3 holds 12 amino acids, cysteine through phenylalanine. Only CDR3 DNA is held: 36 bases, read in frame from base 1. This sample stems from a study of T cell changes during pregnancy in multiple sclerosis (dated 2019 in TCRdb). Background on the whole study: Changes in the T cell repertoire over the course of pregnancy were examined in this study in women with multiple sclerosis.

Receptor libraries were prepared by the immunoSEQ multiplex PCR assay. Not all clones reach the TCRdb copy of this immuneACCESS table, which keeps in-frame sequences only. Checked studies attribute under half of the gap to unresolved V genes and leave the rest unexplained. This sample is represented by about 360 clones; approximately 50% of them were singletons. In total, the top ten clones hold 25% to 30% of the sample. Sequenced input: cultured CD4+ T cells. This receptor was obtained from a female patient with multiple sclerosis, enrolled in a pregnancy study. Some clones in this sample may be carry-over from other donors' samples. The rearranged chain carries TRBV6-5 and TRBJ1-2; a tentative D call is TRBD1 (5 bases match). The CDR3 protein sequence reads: CASSFLGGGYTF. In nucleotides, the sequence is TGTGCCAGCAGTTTTTTGGGGGGTGGCTACACCTTC.